This record concerns one TCR beta chain sequence. Its antigen is not known. This sample was included in a study of blood T cells in healthy people across ages. It was with a sample-barcoded 5' primer and a J-beta primer mix that a second PCR of roughly 7 to 12 cycles was run. TCRdb recomputed calls from the 5' RACE reads with MiXCR, one row per CDR3 protein. The sample lists 1.2 million to 1.5 million distinct CDR3 sequences, around two fifths occurring once. Germline values: CDR1 DFQATT, CDR2 SNEGSKA (reference sequence). V shed 3 bases, J shed 6 bases, and the junction held 8 bases outside the gene matches. This CDR3 region has 14 residues. The study, taken as a whole, reports: It was held that diversity estimates obtained from one million T cells represented underestimates. Naive T cell percentage and TCR beta diversity correlated strongly. Since the PBMCs were unsorted, naive and antigen-experienced cells could not be conclusively compared. Measured against age, TCR beta diversity per million T cells decreased in a roughly linear manner.

The sample consisted of blood. The chain is built from TRBV20-1 and TRBJ2-3; TRBD2 matches at 8 bases. The receptor was derived from a woman aged 18-29 years in good health. Here the CDR3 DNA reads TGCAGTGCTAGCGGGGGGGCGGTTTCGGATACGCAGTATTTT. Translated, it gives CSASGGAVSDTQYF.